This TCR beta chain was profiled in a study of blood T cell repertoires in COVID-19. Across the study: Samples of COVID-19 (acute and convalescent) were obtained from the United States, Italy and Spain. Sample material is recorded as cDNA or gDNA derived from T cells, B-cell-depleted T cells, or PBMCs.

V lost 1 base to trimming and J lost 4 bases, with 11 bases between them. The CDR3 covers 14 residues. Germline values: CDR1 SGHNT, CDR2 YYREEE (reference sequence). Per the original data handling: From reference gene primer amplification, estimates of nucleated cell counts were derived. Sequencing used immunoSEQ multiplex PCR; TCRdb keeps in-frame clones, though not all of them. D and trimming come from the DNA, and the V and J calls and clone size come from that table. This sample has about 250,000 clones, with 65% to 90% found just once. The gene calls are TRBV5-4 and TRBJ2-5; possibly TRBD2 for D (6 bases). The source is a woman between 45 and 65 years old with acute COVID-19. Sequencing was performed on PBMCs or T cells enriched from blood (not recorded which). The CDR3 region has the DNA TGTGCCAGCAGCTTGTCACTAGCTGCAGAGACCCAGTACTTC. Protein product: CASSLSLAAETQYF.